Shown below are 18 T cell receptor beta chains from a single sample sequenced in a study of blood T cell repertoires in COVID-19. Clones were read by immunoSEQ multiplex PCR, and TCRdb kept only the in-frame ones, dropping some. The sample gives roughly 400,000 clones, over 75% of which show up once; around 1.1% is in the top ten. The specimen sequenced was PBMCs or T cells enriched from blood (not recorded which). The receptors stem from a young man who had recovered from COVID-19.

The chain couples TRBV28 to TRBJ2-7, with TRBD1 matching over 7 bases. After removal of 5 bases from V and 0 bases from J, the junction contained 7 bases not matched to a gene. CDR1 and CDR2 from the germline V gene are MDHEN and SYDVKM. This CDR3 has 15 residues. CDR3 sequence: CASSPKDRSSYEQYF. Here the CDR3 DNA reads TGTGCCAGCAGTCCGAAGGACAGGAGCTCCTACGAGCAGTACTTC.

The count of this clone is one. This chain connects TRBV7-9 to TRBJ2-5, with 10 bases fitting TRBD2. The CDR3 has 17 amino acids. The trim removed 1 base at V and 1 base at J, leaving 6 bases unmatched. The germline gives CDR1 SEHNR, CDR2 FQNEAQ (reference sequence). The CDR3 protein is CASSLGIAGGLQETQYF. The CDR3 bases are TGTGCCAGCAGCTTAGGGATAGCGGGAGGTCTCCAAGAGACCCAGTACTTC.

The gene calls are TRBV28 and TRBJ1-6; a weak D match, TRBD1 (6 bases). Germline V gene lookup returns CDR1 MDHEN and CDR2 SYDVKM. V lost 6 bases and J 8 bases, leaving 11 bases between the germline ends. The CDR3 has 13 residues. CDR3: CASSQGRDSPLHF. The CDR3 nucleotides read TGTGCCAGCAGCCAGGGGCGGGATTCACCCCTCCACTTT.

The rearrangement uses TRBV7-8 and TRBJ1-5; the match to TRBD1 covers 7 bases. The germline V gene encodes CDR1 SGHVS and CDR2 FQNEAQ. CDR3 length: 14 amino acids. V shed 2 bases, J shed 7 bases, and the junction held 5 bases outside the gene matches. The CDR3 region is CASSLKTGRQPQHF. For the CDR3, the DNA is TGTGCCAGCAGCTTAAAGACAGGGAGGCAGCCCCAGCATTTT.

This chain links TRBV6-5 with TRBJ2-3, with 7 bases that match TRBD1. This CDR3 is 12 amino acids long. Trimming at V came to 10 bases and at J to 2 bases, leaving 3 bases not matched to a gene. Germline CDR1 reads MNHEY; CDR2 reads SVGAGI. The CDR3 DNA sequence: TGTGCCACCGGGACAGCCACAGATACGCAGTATTTT. Its translation is CATGTATDTQYF.

This chain uses TRBV28 with TRBJ1-1, with D perhaps TRBD1 (6 bases). This CDR3 is built from 14 residues. Trimming took 2 bases from V and 1 from J, leaving 8 bases between them. Germline V gene sequence: CDR1 MDHEN, CDR2 SYDVKM. The DNA of the CDR3 is TGTGCCAGCAGTTTAGAGGGGGAGAACACTGAAGCTTTCTTT. Translated: CASSLEGENTEAFF. The variable domain in full, completed from reference TRBV28 and TRBJ1-1, reads DVKVTQSSRYLVKRTGEKVFLECVQDMDHENMFWYRQDPGLGLRLIYFSYDVKMKEKGDIPEGYSVSREKKERFSLILESASTNQTSMYLCASSLEGENTEAFFGQGTRLTVV.

The gene calls are TRBV19 and TRBJ2-7; D may be TRBD1 (6 bases). CDR1 is LNHDA, CDR2 SQIVND, per germline (reference sequence). V was cut by 5 bases and J by 2 bases, with 13 bases left in between. CDR3 length: 14 amino acids. This CDR3 is CASSAHQGTYEQYF. In DNA, the CDR3 is TGTGCCAGTAGTGCTCATCAGGGGACCTACGAGCAGTACTTC.

This clone was observed a few times. The gene calls are TRBV4-1 and TRBJ2-7; a possible D gene is TRBD2 (6 bases). From germline, CDR1 is MGHRA and CDR2 YSYEKL. V was cut by 3 bases and J by 0 bases, with 15 bases left in between. The CDR3 covers 16 residues. The CDR3 bases are TGCGCCAGCAGCCACCCCCATTTAGCGGCCTCCTACGAGCAGTACTTC. This codes for CASSHPHLAASYEQYF.

This chain joins TRBV30 and TRBJ2-1, with 12 bases fitting TRBD2. CDR3 length: 19 amino acids. Trimming removed 0 bases from V and 2 bases from J; junction bases left unmatched: 11. Germline V gives CDR1 GTSNPN, CDR2 SVGIG (reference sequence). The CDR3 coding sequence is TGTGCCTGGAGTGTAAACGCGGCTAGCGGGAGGGAAACCTACAATGAGCAGTTCTTC. Its translation: CAWSVNAASGRETYNEQFF.

As for this clone: At the DNA level, this CDR3 is encoded by other sequences in the same sample as well. This rearrangement joins TRBV28 to TRBJ2-7; 8 nucleotides align to TRBD1. The CDR3 is 13 residues long. V was clipped by 2 bases and J by 4 bases; unmatched bases: 1. Germline V gene sequence: CDR1 MDHEN, CDR2 SYDVKM. This CDR3 reads CASSLQGAYEQYF. The DNA for the CDR3 is TGTGCCAGCAGTTTACAGGGGGCGTACGAGCAGTACTTC.

J is TRBJ2-3 and V is TRBV11-3; the D gene is possibly TRBD2 (6 bases). Trimming shortened V by 4 bases and J by 2 bases, and 10 bases separated the two germline ends. The germline V gene has CDR1 SGHNT and CDR2 YENEEA. The CDR3 is 14 amino acids. CDR3 coding DNA: TGTGCCAGCAGCTCTGGCGGGGACACAGATACGCAGTATTTT. It codes for CASSSGGDTDTQYF.

The chain couples TRBV5-1 to TRBJ2-1; possible D gene TRBD1, 6 bases. This CDR3 has 14 amino acids. Germline V gene data show CDR1 as SGHRS and CDR2 as YFSETQ. V dropped 0 bases and J dropped 9 bases, with 13 bases sitting between them. The DNA for the CDR3 is TGCGCCAGCAGCTTGGGGGGGAACAGGGTTGAGCAGTTCTTC. This codes for CASSLGGNRVEQFF.

This clone was observed a single time. V is TRBV6-1 and J is TRBJ1-2, with D perhaps TRBD1 (5 bases). The ends were cut back, 0 bases at V and 6 bases at J, with 11 bases in the middle. The CDR3 extends over 14 amino acids. The germline V gene has CDR1 MNHNS and CDR2 SASEGT. DNA of the CDR3: TGTGCCAGCAGTGAAGCAGGAAGGGGTGATGGCTACACCTTC. Protein sequence: CASSEAGRGDGYTF.

The rearrangement joins TRBV14 to TRBJ2-7; 9 nucleotides match TRBD1. CDR1 and CDR2 (germline): SGHDN, FVKESK. The V gene end was trimmed by 1 base and the J gene end by 7 bases; junction bases not matched to a gene: 11. The CDR3 loop spans 16 amino acids. CDR3: CASSQGGGTGRMEQYF. CDR3 nucleotides: TGTGCCAGCAGCCAAGGGGGGGGGACAGGGAGGATGGAGCAGTACTTC.

The chain uses TRBV10-3 and TRBJ1-4; a weak D match, TRBD1 (5 bases). The V end lost 5 bases, the J end lost 7 bases, and 17 bases lay between the germline ends. Germline assignment: CDR1 ENHRY and CDR2 SYGVKD. The CDR3 has 15 amino acids. The CDR3 spells CAISPQGMGTEKLFF. CDR3 coding DNA: TGTGCCATCAGTCCCCAGGGAATGGGTACTGAAAAACTGTTTTTT.

J is TRBJ2-1 and V is TRBV24-1, with 9 bases lining up with TRBD2. CDR1 is KGHDR, CDR2 SFDVKD, per germline. With 8 bases clipped from V and 7 bases from J, the junction kept 5 bases outside the gene matches. CDR3 length equals 13 residues. CDR3 in DNA: TGTGCCACCACGACTAGCGGATTAAATGAGCAGTTCTTC. This translates into CATTTSGLNEQFF.

V gene TRBV24-1 combines with J gene TRBJ1-5; a possible D gene is TRBD1 (5 bases). Between the trimmed V and J ends, which lost 3 bases and 7 bases, there was a span of 9 bases. CDR3 length equals 13 residues. Per germline, CDR1 KGHDR and CDR2 SFDVKD. For the CDR3, the DNA is TGTGCCACCAGTGATGTGCAGGGACAGCCCCAGCATTTT. Residues: CATSDVQGQPQHF.

The V call is TRBV7-9, the J call TRBJ2-2, with TRBD2 matching over 12 bases. The germline V gene has CDR1 SEHNR and CDR2 FQNEAQ (reference sequence). With 4 bases clipped from V and 6 bases from J, the junction kept 0 bases outside the gene matches. The CDR3 loop spans 14 amino acids. The CDR3 sequence is CASSSSGRAGELFF. CDR3 nucleotides: TGTGCCAGCAGCTCTAGCGGGAGGGCCGGGGAGCTGTTTTTT.